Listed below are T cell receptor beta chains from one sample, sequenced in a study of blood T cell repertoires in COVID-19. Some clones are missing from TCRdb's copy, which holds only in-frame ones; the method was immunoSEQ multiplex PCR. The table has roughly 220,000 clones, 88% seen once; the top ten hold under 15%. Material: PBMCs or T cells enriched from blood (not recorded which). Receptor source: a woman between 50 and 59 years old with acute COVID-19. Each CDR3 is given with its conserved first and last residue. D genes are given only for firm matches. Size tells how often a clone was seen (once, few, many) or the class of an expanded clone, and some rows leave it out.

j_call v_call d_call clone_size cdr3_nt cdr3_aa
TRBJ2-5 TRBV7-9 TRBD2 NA TGTGCCAGCGTGGATAGCGGGATATCGGAGACCCAGTACTTC CASVDSGISETQYF
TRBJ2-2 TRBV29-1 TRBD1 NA TGCAGCGTGAGACAGGGGGCCGGGGAGCTGTTTTTT CSVRQGAGELFF
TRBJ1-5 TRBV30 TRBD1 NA TGTGCCTGGAGCGTAGGGACAGGGGGCAATCAGCCCCAGCATTTT CAWSVGTGGNQPQHF
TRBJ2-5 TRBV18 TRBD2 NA TGTGCCAGCTCACCTCGGACTAGAAGCTACCAAGAGACCCAGTACTTC CASSPRTRSYQETQYF
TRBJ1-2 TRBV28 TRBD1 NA TGTGCCAGCAGTTCGGGACAGTACTATGGCTACACCTTC CASSSGQYYGYTF
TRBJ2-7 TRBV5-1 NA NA TGCGCCAGCAGCTTGGGCCCCGCGAGGGTGAACGAGCAGTACTTC CASSLGPARVNEQYF
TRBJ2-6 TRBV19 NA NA TGTGCCAGTAGTATAGCTAACTCTGGGGCCAACGTCCTGACTTTC CASSIANSGANVLTF
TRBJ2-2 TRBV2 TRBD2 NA TGTGCCAGCAGCCCCAGGGGCGGGAGGGGCACCGGGGAGCTGTTTTTT CASSPRGGRGTGELFF
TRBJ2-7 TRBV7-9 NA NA TGTGCCAGCAGCTCAATAGCGGAGGAGCAGTACTTC CASSSIAEEQYF
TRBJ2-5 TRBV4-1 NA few TGCGCCGTCCGGGGTGTGGAGACCCAGTACTTC CAVRGVETQYF
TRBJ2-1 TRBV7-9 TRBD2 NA TGTGCCAGCAGCTTCGGGACTAGCGGTTACAATGAGCAGTTCTTC CASSFGTSGYNEQFF
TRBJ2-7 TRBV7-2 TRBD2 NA TGTGCCAGCAGCTTAGTTGGGACTAGCGGGAGCGACGAGCAGTACTTC CASSLVGTSGSDEQYF